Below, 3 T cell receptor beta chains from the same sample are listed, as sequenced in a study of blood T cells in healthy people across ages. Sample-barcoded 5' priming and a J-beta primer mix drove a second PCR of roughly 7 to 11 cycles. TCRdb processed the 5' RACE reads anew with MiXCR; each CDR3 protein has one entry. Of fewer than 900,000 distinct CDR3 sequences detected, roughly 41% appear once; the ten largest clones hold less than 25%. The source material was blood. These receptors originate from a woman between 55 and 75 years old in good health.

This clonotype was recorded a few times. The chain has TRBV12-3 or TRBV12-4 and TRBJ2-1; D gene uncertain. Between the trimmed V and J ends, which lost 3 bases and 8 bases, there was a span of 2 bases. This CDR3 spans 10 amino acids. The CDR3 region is CASSLHEQFF. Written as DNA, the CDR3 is TGTGCCAGCAGTTTGCATGAGCAGTTCTTC.

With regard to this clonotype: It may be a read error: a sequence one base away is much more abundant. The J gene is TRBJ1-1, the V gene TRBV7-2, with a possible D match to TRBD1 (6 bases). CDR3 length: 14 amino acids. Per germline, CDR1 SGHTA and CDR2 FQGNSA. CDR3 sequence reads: CASSVAQGGTEAFF. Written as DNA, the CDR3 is TGTGCCAGCAGCGTAGCACAGGGTGGCACTGAAGCTTTCTTT.

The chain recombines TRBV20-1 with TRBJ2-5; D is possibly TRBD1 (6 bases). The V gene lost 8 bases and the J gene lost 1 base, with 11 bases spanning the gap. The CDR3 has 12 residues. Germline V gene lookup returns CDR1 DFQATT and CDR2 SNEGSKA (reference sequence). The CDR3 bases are TGCAGTTTTGGACAGATCCAAGAGACCCAGTACTTC. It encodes CSFGQIQETQYF.